A single sample gave rise to the 21 T cell receptor beta chains below, sequenced in a study of blood T cell repertoires in COVID-19. Only in-frame clones appear in the TCRdb table, and some are missing; sequencing was by immunoSEQ multiplex PCR. The repertoire holds fewer than 350,000 clones, with about 88% as singletons. The sample taken for sequencing was PBMCs or T cells enriched from blood (not recorded which). All receptors come from a woman aged 40 to 50 who had recovered from COVID-19.

The gene calls are TRBV27 and TRBJ2-7, with D perhaps TRBD2 (6 bases). CDR3 length: 14 residues. V lost 10 bases and J 2 bases, leaving 18 bases between the germline ends. Germline V gene data show CDR1 as MNHEY and CDR2 as SMNVEV (reference sequence). CDR3 sequence reads: CATRPSGVTYEQYF. In nucleotides, the CDR3 is TGTGCCACCAGACCATCGGGGGTCACCTACGAGCAGTACTTC.

V is TRBV2 and J is TRBJ2-1; 16 bases match TRBD2. Losses at the gene ends were 0 bases for V and 7 bases for J; bases not matched to a gene: 3. In germline, CDR1 is SNHLY, CDR2 FYNNEI. This CDR3 comprises 17 residues. The CDR3 loop reads CASSEAGLAGGRNEQFF. In DNA form, the CDR3 reads TGTGCCAGCAGTGAAGCGGGACTAGCGGGAGGGCGGAATGAGCAGTTCTTC. The complete variable domain, with remaining parts taken from reference TRBV2 and TRBJ2-1, reads EPEVTQTPSHQVTQMGQEVILRCVPISNHLYFYWYRQILGQKVEFLVSFYNNEISEKSEIFDDQFSVERPDGSNFTLKIRSTKLEDSAMYFCASSEAGLAGGRNEQFFGPGTRLTVL.

Regarding this clone: One end of the junction varies from germline; a read error may be responsible. The chain carries TRBV7-7 and TRBJ2-5, with 7 bases identical to TRBD2. The length of the CDR3 is 15 residues. Germline V gene sequence: CDR1 SSHAT, CDR2 FNYEAQ (reference sequence). The CDR3 DNA sequence: TGTGCTAGCAGCTTACTCGGGGGGTCTCAAGAGACCCAGTACTTC. As protein: CASSLLGGSQETQYF.

The chain couples TRBV7-2 to TRBJ1-3; TRBD1 agrees at 8 bases. There are 14 residues in the CDR3. CDR1 and CDR2 (germline): SGHTA, FQGNSA. Trimming cost V 4 bases and J 10 bases; bases outside gene matches: 9. CDR3 DNA sequence: TGTGCCAGCAGCTCCGGGACAGGTATTGGGACCATATATTTT. Amino acid sequence: CASSSGTGIGTIYF.

The V call is TRBV15, the J call TRBJ1-1, with no clear D. Germline V gene lookup returns CDR1 LNHNV and CDR2 YYDKDF (reference sequence). The V end was cut by 0 bases, the J end by 0 bases, with 11 bases between. This CDR3 has 16 amino acids. CDR3 sequence: CATSRDRLIVNTEAFF. The CDR3, as DNA: TGTGCCACCAGCAGAGATCGTCTAATCGTGAACACTGAAGCTTTCTTT.

V gene TRBV4-2 combines with J gene TRBJ2-7; 10 bases are shared with TRBD1. V shed 2 bases and J 5 bases; nucleotides not matched to a gene: 6. This CDR3 is built from 15 residues. Per the germline V gene, CDR1 is LGHNA and CDR2 is YNFKEQ. DNA of the CDR3: TGTGCCAGCAGCCAATCGGGACAGGGGACCAACGAGCAGTACTTC. Translating gives CASSQSGQGTNEQYF.

The V call is TRBV29-1, the J call TRBJ2-5, with TRBD2 identical over 10 bases. This CDR3 spans 15 amino acids. V lost 4 bases and J lost 5; bases outside the gene matches: 10. Germline assignment: CDR1 SQVTM and CDR2 ANQGSEA. The CDR3 bases are TGCAGCGTTGGGCGGGCTAGCGGGGGAACGGAGACCCAGTACTTC. It encodes CSVGRASGGTETQYF.

The chain joins TRBV7-2 to TRBJ2-4; 14 positions agree with TRBD2. The V gene's germline CDR1 is SGHTA and CDR2 FQGNSA. Unmatched junction bases numbered 6, after V lost 5 bases and J lost 0 bases. The CDR3 covers 18 residues. CDR3 DNA sequence: TGTGCCAGCAGCGAAGGGACTAGCGGGAGTTTAGCCAAAAACATTCAGTACTTC. Its protein product is CASSEGTSGSLAKNIQYF.

The gene calls are TRBV6-2 or TRBV6-3 and TRBJ1-5; no definite D call. This CDR3 is built from 14 residues. CDR1 and CDR2 from the germline V gene are MNHEY and SVGEGT. Trimming left V 2 bases short and J 7 bases short, with 12 bases between. The DNA of the CDR3 is TGTGCCAGCAGTTACGAACCAGCTAGGCAGCCCCAGCATTTT. Translation: CASSYEPARQPQHF.

This chain joins TRBV28 and TRBJ2-1, with 7 bases lining up with TRBD1. The length of the CDR3 is 15 residues. Germline lookup yields CDR1 MDHEN and CDR2 SYDVKM. Trimming took 5 bases from V and 1 from J; bases not matched to a gene: 5. As DNA, the CDR3 is TGTGCCAGCAGTCCAGGGGGAATGTCCTACAATGAGCAGTTCTTC. Its translation is CASSPGGMSYNEQFF.

In the case of this clone: This sample includes further DNA sequences coding for the same CDR3. The J gene is TRBJ1-1, the V gene TRBV6-1, with D tentatively TRBD1 (5 bases). This CDR3 region has 13 residues. CDR1 is MNHNS, CDR2 SASEGT, per germline. The V end was cut by 1 base, the J end by 4 bases, with 7 bases between. CDR3 amino acids: CASSEDRSTEAFF. Here the CDR3 DNA reads TGTGCCAGCAGTGAAGACAGGTCCACTGAAGCTTTCTTT.

This clone was counted a single time. The rearrangement joins TRBV10-3 to TRBJ2-1, with D perhaps matching TRBD1 (5 bases). The V and J ends lost 3 bases and 7 bases respectively, with 13 bases between them. CDR1 is ENHRY and CDR2 is SYGVKD in the germline V gene. The CDR3 length is 14 residues. The CDR3 is CAISDTPGKNEQFF. The CDR3 DNA follows: TGTGCCATCAGTGACACCCCAGGGAAAAATGAGCAGTTCTTC.

This rearrangement joins TRBV2 to TRBJ1-1; 7 positions agree with TRBD1. V trimming: 8 bases; J trimming: 3 bases; junction bases outside the gene matches: 6. The CDR3 loop spans 13 amino acids. The germline gives CDR1 SNHLY, CDR2 FYNNEI. The CDR3 nucleotides are TGTGCCAGCGCCCTTGACAGGGACACTGAAGCTTTCTTT. The encoded protein is CASALDRDTEAFF. The entire variable domain, with the rest obtained from reference TRBV2 and TRBJ1-1, is as follows: EPEVTQTPSHQVTQMGQEVILRCVPISNHLYFYWYRQILGQKVEFLVSFYNNEISEKSEIFDDQFSVERPDGSNFTLKIRSTKLEDSAMYFCASALDRDTEAFFGQGTRLTVV.

CDR3 bases: TGCGCCAGCAGCCAGAGTCGCGGGCCTCTCTACGAGCAGTACTTC. It translates to CASSQSRGPLYEQYF. The rearrangement links TRBV4-3 to TRBJ2-7, with D possibly being TRBD2 (5 bases). Trimming stripped 3 bases from V and 3 bases from J, with 15 bases between. The CDR3 runs 15 residues. Germline CDR1 is LGHNA and CDR2 is YSLEER.

This chain links TRBV4-3 with TRBJ2-1, with a possible D match to TRBD2 (6 bases). The CDR3 runs to 16 residues. Germline V gene data show CDR1 as LGHNA and CDR2 as YSLEER. Trimming took off 0 bases at V and 2 bases at J, with 11 bases between the two ends. The CDR3 loop reads CASSQEGLATYNEQFF. The CDR3 region has the DNA TGCGCCAGCAGCCAAGAGGGGCTAGCGACCTACAATGAGCAGTTCTTC.

This clone has just one count. Written as DNA, the CDR3 is TGTGCCAGTAGTCCACTAGCTTTGGTGACCGGGGAGCTGTTTTTT. Protein: CASSPLALVTGELFF. The chain joins TRBV19 to TRBJ2-2; D possibly corresponds to TRBD2 (6 bases). The CDR3 consists of 15 residues. The ends were cut back, 5 bases at V and 5 bases at J, with 15 bases in the middle. Germline CDR1 and CDR2: LNHDA and SQIVND (reference sequence). Drawing the rest from reference TRBV19 and TRBJ2-2, the complete variable domain is DGGITQSPKYLFRKEGQNVTLSCEQNLNHDAMYWYRQDPGQGLRLIYYSQIVNDFQKGDIAEGYSVSREKKESFPLTVTSAQKNPTAFYLCASSPLALVTGELFFGEGSRLTVL.

This sequence joins TRBV19 and TRBJ1-1; possibly TRBD1 for D (6 bases). V was cut by 4 bases and J by 2 bases, with 11 bases left in between. CDR1 and CDR2 from the germline V gene are LNHDA and SQIVND (reference sequence). CDR3 length: 14 amino acids. The chain's CDR3 is CASSTRGQNTEAFF. CDR3 sequence (DNA): TGTGCCAGTAGTACCAGGGGTCAAAACACTGAAGCTTTCTTT.

J is TRBJ1-1 and V is TRBV9; 7 positions match TRBD1. V shed 4 bases and J 5 bases; nucleotides not matched to a gene: 8. This CDR3 has 14 residues. Germline assignment: CDR1 SGDLS and CDR2 YYNGEE. CDR3 nucleotide sequence: TGTGCCAGCAGCCCACAGACAGGGCGAACTGAAGCTTTCTTT. This sequence encodes CASSPQTGRTEAFF.

This clone was seen a single time. This chain links TRBV5-1 with TRBJ2-2; 8 nucleotides align to TRBD2. This CDR3 comprises 16 residues. Germline lookup yields CDR1 SGHRS and CDR2 YFSETQ. Trimming took 0 bases from V and 0 from J; bases not matched to a gene: 1. The CDR3 nucleotides read TGCGCCAGCAGCTTGGTTAGCGGGACGAACACCGGGGAGCTGTTTTTT. Encoded protein: CASSLVSGTNTGELFF.

This rearrangement joins TRBV9 to TRBJ1-6; the match to TRBD1 covers 9 bases. With V trimmed by 0 bases and J by 5 bases, 3 bases remained unmatched. Germline assignment: CDR1 SGDLS and CDR2 YYNGEE. This CDR3 comprises 16 residues. CDR3 bases: TGTGCCAGCAGCGTAGGGGGGACAGGGAATAATTCACCCCTCCACTTT. Its protein product is CASSVGGTGNNSPLHF.

This clone appeared a single time. The CDR3 loop is CASSLSPSITGELFF. Here the CDR3 DNA reads TGTGCCAGCAGCTTAAGCCCTAGCATCACCGGGGAGCTGTTTTTT. The chain carries TRBV7-3 and TRBJ2-2, with D possibly being TRBD2 (5 bases). V was shortened by 1 base and J by 4 bases, with 10 bases between the two germline ends. The CDR3 spans 15 residues. Germline CDR1 SGHTA, CDR2 FQGTGA.